The text below deals with one TCR beta chain. This specimen comes from a study of control samples from healthy donors and cancer patients. Repertoires were generated with immunoSEQ multiplex PCR, while TCRdb's copy carries only in-frame clones and drops some. This table has about 140,000 clones, about 90% appearing once. The CDR3 covers 15 residues. V lost 0 bases, J lost 4 bases, and 13 bases lay in between. CDR1 is KGHSH and CDR2 is LQKENI in the germline V gene. The gene calls are TRBV18 and TRBJ2-7, with D possibly matching TRBD2 (6 bases). The receptor's source is a man aged 18 to 35 in good health. The specimen sequenced was blood. CDR3 region: CASSPPGGPRYEQYF. Here the CDR3 DNA reads TGTGCCAGCTCACCACCGGGAGGTCCGAGATACGAGCAGTACTTC.